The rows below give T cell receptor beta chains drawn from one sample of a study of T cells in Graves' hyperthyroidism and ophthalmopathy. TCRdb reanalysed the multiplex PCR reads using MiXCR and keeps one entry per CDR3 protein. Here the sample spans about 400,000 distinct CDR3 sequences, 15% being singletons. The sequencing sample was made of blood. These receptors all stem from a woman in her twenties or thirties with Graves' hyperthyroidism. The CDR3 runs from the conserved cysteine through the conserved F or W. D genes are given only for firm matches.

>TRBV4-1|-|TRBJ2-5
CASSSNRDLETQYF
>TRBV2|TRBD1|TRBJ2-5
CASSFRDRPETQYF
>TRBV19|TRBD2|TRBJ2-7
CASSIQVAGATPYEQYF
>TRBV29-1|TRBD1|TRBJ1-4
CSVAPGQPPATNEKLFF
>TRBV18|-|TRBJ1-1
CASSDSWGDTEAFF
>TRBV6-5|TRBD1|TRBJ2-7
CASSYSSQGALEQYF
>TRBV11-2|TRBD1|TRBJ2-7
CASSFPTGGWDEQYF
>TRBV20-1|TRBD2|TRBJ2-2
CSAGTRMSSTGELFF
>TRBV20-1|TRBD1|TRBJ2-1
CSASWERGLNEQFF
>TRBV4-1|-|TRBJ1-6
CASSPFVTEDYSPLHF
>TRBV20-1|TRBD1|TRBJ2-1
CSARDLRDRGLSEQFF
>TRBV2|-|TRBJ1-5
CTSSSDSPDYNQPQHF
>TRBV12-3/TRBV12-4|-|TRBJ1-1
CASRTTADSAANTEAFF
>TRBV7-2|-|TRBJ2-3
CASSLGVPDTQYF
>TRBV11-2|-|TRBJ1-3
CASSLEGRGAGNTIYF
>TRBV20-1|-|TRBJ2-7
CSASPGYRDLSYEQYF
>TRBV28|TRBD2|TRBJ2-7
CASSWTSETYEQYF
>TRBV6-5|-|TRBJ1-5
CASSYSNGDPQHF
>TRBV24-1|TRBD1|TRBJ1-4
CATSDGDRASGKLFF
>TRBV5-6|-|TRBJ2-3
CASSPRGLYFTDTQYF
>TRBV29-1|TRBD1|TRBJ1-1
CSVGRGLNTEAFF
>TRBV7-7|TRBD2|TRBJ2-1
CASSLKVTSGYNEQFF
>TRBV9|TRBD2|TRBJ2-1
CASSVTGVSGRNDEQFF
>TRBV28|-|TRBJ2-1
CASSLSPAGEQFF
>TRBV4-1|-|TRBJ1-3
CASSQDTGLTGNTIYF
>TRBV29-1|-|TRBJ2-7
CSVGGGTYEQYF
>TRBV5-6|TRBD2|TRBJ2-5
CASSRTSVQETQYF
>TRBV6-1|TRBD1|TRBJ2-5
CASSGGGLGETQYF
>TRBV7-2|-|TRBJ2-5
CASSPALNQETQYF
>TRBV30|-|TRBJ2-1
CAWSVQEEQFF
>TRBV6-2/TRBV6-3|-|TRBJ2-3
CASSSNLGRADTQYF
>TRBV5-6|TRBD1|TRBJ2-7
CASTTGALYEQYF
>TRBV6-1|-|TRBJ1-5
CASTPWEGRSNQPQHF
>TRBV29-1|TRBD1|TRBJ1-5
CSVGTGTQPQHF
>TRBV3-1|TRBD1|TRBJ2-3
CASSRDRSTDTQYF
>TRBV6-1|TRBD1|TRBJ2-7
CASKGDRGPSYEQYF
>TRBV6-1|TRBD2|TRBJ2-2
CASSYRGRGTGELFF
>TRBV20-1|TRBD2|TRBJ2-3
CSARDTRGATDTQYF
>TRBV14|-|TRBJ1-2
CASSQDSALGGGYTF
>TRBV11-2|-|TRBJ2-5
CASSFELGETQYF
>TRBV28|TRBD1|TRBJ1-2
CASSRTGYGYTF
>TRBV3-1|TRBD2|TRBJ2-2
CASSWREGNTGELFF
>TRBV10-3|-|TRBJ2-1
CAISTGKSYNEQFF
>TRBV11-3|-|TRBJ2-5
CASSLSTGASQETQYF
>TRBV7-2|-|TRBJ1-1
CASSLPTKAFF
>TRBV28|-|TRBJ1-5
CASRPRQAYQPQHF
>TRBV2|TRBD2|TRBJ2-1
CASTSGRANEQFF
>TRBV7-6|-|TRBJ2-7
CASSSEGKRRNYEQYF
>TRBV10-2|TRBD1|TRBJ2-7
CASSARDRGEDEQYF
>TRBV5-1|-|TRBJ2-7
CASSLVADYEQYF
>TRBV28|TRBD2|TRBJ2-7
CASSSSGTYEQYF
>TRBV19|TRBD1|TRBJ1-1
CASSATGTRTEAFF
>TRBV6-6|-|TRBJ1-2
CASSYAQAYGYTF
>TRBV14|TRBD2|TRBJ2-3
CASSRYSGTSVTDTQYF
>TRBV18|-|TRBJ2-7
CASSQNRDASEQYF
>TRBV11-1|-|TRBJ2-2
CASSSTIIRTGELFF
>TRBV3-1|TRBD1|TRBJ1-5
CASSQAGGRNQPQHF
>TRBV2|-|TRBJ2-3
CASNRDSTDTQYF
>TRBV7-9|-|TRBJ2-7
CASSPQGLPTYEQYF
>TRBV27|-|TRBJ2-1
CASHTFGDSNNEQFF